The clone carrying this T cell receptor (beta chain) has a handful of counts. Looked up from germline, CDR1 is SGHRS and CDR2 is YFSETQ. Deletions cut 3 bases from V and 1 base from J, with 12 bases between. The CDR3 is 15 residues long. TCRdb reassembled clones from the PCR reads with MiXCR. The sample has 30,000 to 35,000 clones; around a third are singletons. The sample comes from a study of metastatic and nonmetastatic thyroid tumors. Overall study context: A comparison of repertoires was made across blood and tumor or nodule tissue from malignant and benign thyroid patients.

No treatment had been given to any patient before thyroid surgery. This TCR was sampled from a female donor with papillary thyroid cancer or a benign thyroid nodule (not recorded which). Some clones in this sample may be carry-over from other donors' samples. The specimen sequenced was tumor tissue. The chain uses TRBV5-1 and TRBJ2-3; D gene ambiguous. CDR3 sequence: CASSSTPGGTDTQYF. The DNA of the CDR3 is TGCGCCAGCAGCTCTACCCCCGGCGGCACAGATACGCAGTATTTT.